Listed below are T cell receptor beta chains from one sample, sequenced in a study of blood T cell repertoires in COVID-19. Clones were read by immunoSEQ multiplex PCR, and TCRdb kept only the in-frame ones, dropping some. The sample consists of roughly 410,000 clones, roughly 90% of them appearing once. The sample taken for sequencing was peripheral blood. The receptors come from a man aged 40-55 years with acute or convalescent COVID-19. Each CDR3 is given with its conserved first and last residue. The D gene is left open where the match is weak. Clone size appears in some rows only: once, few, many, or a class for an expanded clone.

length: 16; V: TRBV19; size: -; D: TRBD1; J: TRBJ1-1; DNA: TGTGCCAGTAGTATTACAACCGGGACAGGGAACACTGAAGCTTTCTTT; CDR3: CASSITTGTGNTEAFF
length: 15; V: TRBV6-5; size: -; D: -; J: TRBJ1-4; DNA: TGTGCCAGCAGTTACTCTGTGGGACTACGGGAAAAACTGTTTTTT; CDR3: CASSYSVGLREKLFF
length: 14; V: TRBV5-1; size: -; D: -; J: TRBJ1-5; DNA: TGCGCCAGCAGCTTCAGGGGTGGCAATCAGCCCCAGCATTTT; CDR3: CASSFRGGNQPQHF
length: 14; V: TRBV18; size: -; D: -; J: TRBJ2-3; DNA: TGTGCCAGCGGGGAGAGAGGTCACACAGATACGCAGTATTTT; CDR3: CASGERGHTDTQYF
length: 12; V: TRBV30; size: once; D: -; J: TRBJ1-5; DNA: TGTGCCTGGCAGACACTTAATCAGCCCCAGCATTTT; CDR3: CAWQTLNQPQHF
length: 12; V: TRBV20-1; size: -; D: -; J: TRBJ1-6; DNA: TGCAGTGCTAGTGGCGGGGGTTCACCCCTCCACTTT; CDR3: CSASGGGSPLHF
length: 13; V: TRBV9; size: once; D: -; J: TRBJ2-1; DNA: TGTGCCAGCAGCGTAGGTCCTAACAATGAGCAGTTCTTC; CDR3: CASSVGPNNEQFF
length: 17; V: TRBV28; size: -; D: -; J: TRBJ2-7; DNA: TGTGCCAGCAGCTTCTTCTCTCGACTCTCAAGCTCCTACGAGCAGTACTTC; CDR3: CASSFFSRLSSSYEQYF
length: 16; V: TRBV5-4; size: -; D: TRBD2; J: TRBJ2-1; DNA: TGTGCCAGCAGTCGTGGACTAGCGGGAGCATCGAATGAGCAGTTCTTC; CDR3: CASSRGLAGASNEQFF
length: 13; V: TRBV5-1; size: -; D: -; J: TRBJ1-3; DNA: TGCGCCAGCAGTCCGGTACAGGGAAACACCATATATTTT; CDR3: CASSPVQGNTIYF
length: 14; V: TRBV11-2; size: once; D: -; J: TRBJ2-1; DNA: TGTGCCAGCAGCTTCGGACCCTCGGGGTATGAGCAGTTCTTC; CDR3: CASSFGPSGYEQFF
length: 15; V: TRBV18; size: -; D: TRBD1; J: TRBJ1-1; DNA: TGTGCCAGCTCAAAAGGGACAGGAATGAACACTGAAGCTTTCTTT; CDR3: CASSKGTGMNTEAFF
length: 12; V: TRBV29-1; size: -; D: TRBD1; J: TRBJ1-2; DNA: TGCAGCGTTCGGACAGGGGGCGGCGGCTACACCTTC; CDR3: CSVRTGGGGYTF
length: 15; V: TRBV7-9; size: -; D: TRBD1; J: TRBJ1-4; DNA: TGTGCCAGCAGCTTGGACAGGGGCCTCAATGAAAAACTGTTTTTT; CDR3: CASSLDRGLNEKLFF
length: 15; V: TRBV5-1; size: -; D: -; J: TRBJ1-1; DNA: TGCGCCAGCAGCTTCACGGCGGGGATGAACACTGAAGCTTTCTTT; CDR3: CASSFTAGMNTEAFF
length: 15; V: TRBV27; size: -; D: -; J: TRBJ2-7; DNA: TGTGCCAGCAGTTTAGGGTACCAGGCGATAGACGAGCAGTACTTC; CDR3: CASSLGYQAIDEQYF
length: 15; V: TRBV6-5; size: -; D: -; J: TRBJ2-1; DNA: TGTGCCAGCAGTTATCTGACAGGACCCTACAATGAGCAGTTCTTC; CDR3: CASSYLTGPYNEQFF
length: 13; V: TRBV15; size: -; D: -; J: TRBJ1-5; DNA: TGTGCCACCAGCAGAGATTACAATCAGCCCCAGCATTTT; CDR3: CATSRDYNQPQHF
length: 15; V: TRBV19; size: -; D: TRBD1; J: TRBJ2-5; DNA: TGTGCCAGTAGACTAATGGGACAGGAGAAAGAGACCCAGTACTTC; CDR3: CASRLMGQEKETQYF
length: 14; V: TRBV4-1; size: once; D: TRBD1; J: TRBJ1-2; DNA: TGCGCCAGCCGAAGACAGGGGGGTACCTATGGCTACACCTTC; CDR3: CASRRQGGTYGYTF
length: 14; V: TRBV6-5; size: -; D: -; J: TRBJ2-7; DNA: TGTGCCAGCAGATGGGGGACACTCTCCTACGAGCAGTACTTC; CDR3: CASRWGTLSYEQYF
length: 15; V: TRBV7-8; size: once; D: TRBD1; J: TRBJ1-2; DNA: TGTGCCAGCAGCTCGTACAGGGGGTTAGACTATGGCTACACCTTC; CDR3: CASSSYRGLDYGYTF
length: 13; V: TRBV27; size: -; D: -; J: TRBJ1-4; DNA: TGTGCCAGCAGTTTAGGAGCGGGACGGAAACTGTTTTTT; CDR3: CASSLGAGRKLFF
length: 14; V: TRBV5-1; size: -; D: TRBD1; J: TRBJ1-2; DNA: TGCGCCAGCAGCACAGGGGGCGTATACTATGGCTACACCTTC; CDR3: CASSTGGVYYGYTF
length: 18; V: TRBV19; size: -; D: TRBD1; J: TRBJ2-6; DNA: TGTGCCAGTCGGCTCCAAGGGGACAGCCCCTCTGGGGCCAACGTCCTGACTTTC; CDR3: CASRLQGDSPSGANVLTF
length: 16; V: TRBV7-9; size: -; D: TRBD1; J: TRBJ1-4; DNA: TGTGCCAGCAGTTGGGTTACTCAGGGGGTTCATGAAAAACTGTTTTTT; CDR3: CASSWVTQGVHEKLFF
length: 15; V: TRBV11-2; size: -; D: TRBD1; J: TRBJ1-3; DNA: TGTGCCAGCGGACCTGGGACAGGGTTAGGAAACACCATATATTTT; CDR3: CASGPGTGLGNTIYF
length: 13; V: TRBV28; size: -; D: TRBD1; J: TRBJ2-7; DNA: TGTGCCAGCAGTTTCGGACAGGGCTACGAGCAGTACTTC; CDR3: CASSFGQGYEQYF
length: 15; V: TRBV6-5; size: -; D: -; J: TRBJ1-1; DNA: TGTGCCAGCAGTACGTGGACACTGGGGAACACTGAAGCTTTCTTT; CDR3: CASSTWTLGNTEAFF
length: 17; V: TRBV11-2; size: -; D: -; J: TRBJ2-3; DNA: TGTGCCAGCAGCTTAGACCCCGGGACACTACGCACAGATACGCAGTATTTT; CDR3: CASSLDPGTLRTDTQYF
length: 14; V: TRBV7-9; size: -; D: TRBD1; J: TRBJ1-2; DNA: TGTGCCAGCAGCTCAGAGAACAGGGGGCATGGCTACACCTTC; CDR3: CASSSENRGHGYTF
length: 13; V: TRBV11-2; size: -; D: -; J: TRBJ2-1; DNA: TGTGCCAGCAGCTTAGGGCCTTACAATGAGCAGTTCTTC; CDR3: CASSLGPYNEQFF
length: 15; V: TRBV19; size: -; D: -; J: TRBJ1-4; DNA: TGTGCCAGTAGTAGAAGGGACTCTCGGTATGAAAAACTGTTTTTT; CDR3: CASSRRDSRYEKLFF
length: 13; V: TRBV12-3/TRBV12-4; size: few; D: -; J: TRBJ1-5; DNA: TGTGCCAGCAGTTCGGGGAGGACTCAGCCCCAGCATTTT; CDR3: CASSSGRTQPQHF
length: 16; V: TRBV6-1; size: -; D: -; J: TRBJ1-2; DNA: TGTGCCAGCAGTGTCTCCATGGACAAAACTAACTATGGCTACACCTTC; CDR3: CASSVSMDKTNYGYTF
length: 14; V: TRBV2; size: -; D: TRBD1; J: TRBJ2-7; DNA: TGTGCCAGCAGTGAAACAGGGGGCGTTTACGAGCAGTACTTC; CDR3: CASSETGGVYEQYF
length: 12; V: TRBV12-3/TRBV12-4; size: -; D: -; J: TRBJ2-3; DNA: TGTGCCAGCAGTGTATCTAGGGGAACGCAGTATTTT; CDR3: CASSVSRGTQYF